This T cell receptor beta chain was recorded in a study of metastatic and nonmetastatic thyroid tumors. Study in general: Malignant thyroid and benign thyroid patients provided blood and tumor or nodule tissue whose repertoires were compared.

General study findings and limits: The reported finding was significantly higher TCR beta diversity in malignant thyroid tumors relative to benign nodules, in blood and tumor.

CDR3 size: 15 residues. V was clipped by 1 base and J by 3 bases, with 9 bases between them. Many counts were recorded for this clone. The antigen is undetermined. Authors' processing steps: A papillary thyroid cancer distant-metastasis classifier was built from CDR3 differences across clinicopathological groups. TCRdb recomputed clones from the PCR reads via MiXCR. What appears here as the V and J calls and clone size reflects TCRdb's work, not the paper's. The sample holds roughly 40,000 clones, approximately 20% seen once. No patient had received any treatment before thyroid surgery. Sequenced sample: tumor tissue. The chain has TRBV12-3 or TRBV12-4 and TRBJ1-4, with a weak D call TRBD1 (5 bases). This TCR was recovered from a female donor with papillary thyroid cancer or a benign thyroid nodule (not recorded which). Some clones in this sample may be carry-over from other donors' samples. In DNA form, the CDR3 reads TGTGCCAGCAGTTTAGTAGGGGCTGCTAATGAAAAACTGTTTTTT. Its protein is CASSLVGAANEKLFF.